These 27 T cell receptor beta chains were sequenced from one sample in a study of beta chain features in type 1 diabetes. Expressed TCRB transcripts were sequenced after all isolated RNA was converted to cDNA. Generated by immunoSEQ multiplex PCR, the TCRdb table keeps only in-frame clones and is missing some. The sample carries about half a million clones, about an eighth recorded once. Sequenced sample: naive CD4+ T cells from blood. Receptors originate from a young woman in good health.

The CDR3 is CASRQGVSYNSPLHF. CDR3 DNA: TGCGCCAGCAGACAGGGTGTCTCCTATAATTCACCCCTCCACTTT. The chain combines TRBV5-1 with TRBJ1-6; tentatively, D is TRBD1 (6 bases). Trimming pared 5 bases from V and 0 bases from J, leaving 9 bases between. Germline V CDR1 and CDR2: SGHRS, YFSETQ. This CDR3 region has 15 residues.

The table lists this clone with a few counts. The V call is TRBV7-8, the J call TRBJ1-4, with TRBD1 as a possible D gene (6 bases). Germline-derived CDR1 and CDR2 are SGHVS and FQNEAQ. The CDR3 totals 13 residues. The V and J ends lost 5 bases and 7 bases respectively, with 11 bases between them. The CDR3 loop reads CASSTRGREKLFF. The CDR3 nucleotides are TGTGCCAGCAGCACGCGGGGGCGTGAAAAACTGTTTTTT.

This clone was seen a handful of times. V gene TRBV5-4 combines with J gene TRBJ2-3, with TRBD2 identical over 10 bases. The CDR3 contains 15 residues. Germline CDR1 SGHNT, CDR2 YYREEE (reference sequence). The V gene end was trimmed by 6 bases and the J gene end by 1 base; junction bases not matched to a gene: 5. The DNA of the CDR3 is TGTGCCAGCACCGTAGCGGGAGGCGGCACAGATACGCAGTATTTT. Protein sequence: CASTVAGGGTDTQYF.

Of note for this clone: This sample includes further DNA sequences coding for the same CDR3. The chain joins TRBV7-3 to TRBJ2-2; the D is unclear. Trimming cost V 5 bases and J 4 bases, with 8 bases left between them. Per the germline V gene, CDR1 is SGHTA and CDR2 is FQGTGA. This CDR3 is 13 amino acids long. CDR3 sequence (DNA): TGTGCCAGCAGCCCGTTGGGCACCGGGGAGCTGTTTTTT. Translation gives CASSPLGTGELFF.

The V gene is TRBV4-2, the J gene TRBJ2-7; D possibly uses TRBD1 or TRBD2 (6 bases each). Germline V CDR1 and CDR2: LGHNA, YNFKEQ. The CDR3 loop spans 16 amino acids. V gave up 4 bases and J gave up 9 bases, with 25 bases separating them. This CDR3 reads CASSRLGGAGLQMQYF. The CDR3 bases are TGTGCCAGCAGCCGTCTAGGGGGAGCGGGCCTCCAAATGCAGTACTTC.

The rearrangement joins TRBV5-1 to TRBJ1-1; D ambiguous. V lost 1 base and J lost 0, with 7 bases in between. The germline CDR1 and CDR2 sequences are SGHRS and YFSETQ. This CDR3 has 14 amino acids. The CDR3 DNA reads TGCGCCAGCAGCTTGACGAGTGTGAACACTGAAGCTTTCTTT. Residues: CASSLTSVNTEAFF. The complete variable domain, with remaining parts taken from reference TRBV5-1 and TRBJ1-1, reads KAGVTQTPRYLIKTRGQQVTLSCSPISGHRSVSWYQQTPGQGLQFLFEYFSETQRNKGNFPGRFSGRQFSNSRSEMNVSTLELGDSALYLCASSLTSVNTEAFFGQGTRLTVV.

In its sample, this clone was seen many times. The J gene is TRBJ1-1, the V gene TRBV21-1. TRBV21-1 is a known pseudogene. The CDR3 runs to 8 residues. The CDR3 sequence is CASSIAFF. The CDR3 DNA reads TGTGCCAGCAGCATTGCTTTCTTT.

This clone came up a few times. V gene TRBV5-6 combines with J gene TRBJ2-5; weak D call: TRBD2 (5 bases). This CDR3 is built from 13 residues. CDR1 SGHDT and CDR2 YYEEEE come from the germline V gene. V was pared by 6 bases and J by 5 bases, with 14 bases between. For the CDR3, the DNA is TGTGCCAGCAAAGCGGTGTCACGGGAGACCCAGTACTTC. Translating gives CASKAVSRETQYF.

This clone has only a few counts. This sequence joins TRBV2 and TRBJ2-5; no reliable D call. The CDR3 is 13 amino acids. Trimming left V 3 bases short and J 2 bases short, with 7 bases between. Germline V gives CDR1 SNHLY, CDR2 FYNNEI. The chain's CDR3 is CASSEILQETQYF. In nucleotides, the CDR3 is TGTGCCAGCAGTGAGATCCTACAAGAGACCCAGTACTTC.

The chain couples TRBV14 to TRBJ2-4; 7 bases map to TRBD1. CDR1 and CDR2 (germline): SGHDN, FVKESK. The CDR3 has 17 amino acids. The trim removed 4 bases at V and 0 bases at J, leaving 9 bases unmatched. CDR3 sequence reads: CASSLRGDSLAKNIQYF. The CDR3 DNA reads TGTGCCAGCAGCCTCAGAGGGGACAGCTTAGCCAAAAACATTCAGTACTTC.

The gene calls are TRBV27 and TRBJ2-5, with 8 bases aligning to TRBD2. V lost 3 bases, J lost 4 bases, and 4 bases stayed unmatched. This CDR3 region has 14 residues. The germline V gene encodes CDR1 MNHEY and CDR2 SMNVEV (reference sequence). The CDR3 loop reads CASSFVAGRETQYF. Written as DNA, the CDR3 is TGTGCCAGCAGTTTTGTAGCGGGGCGAGAGACCCAGTACTTC.

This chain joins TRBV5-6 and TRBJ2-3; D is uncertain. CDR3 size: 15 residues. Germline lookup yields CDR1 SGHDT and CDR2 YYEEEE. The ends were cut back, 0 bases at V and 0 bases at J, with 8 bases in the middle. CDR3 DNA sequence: TGTGCCAGCAGCTTGGGGCAGGTCAGCACAGATACGCAGTATTTT. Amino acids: CASSLGQVSTDTQYF.

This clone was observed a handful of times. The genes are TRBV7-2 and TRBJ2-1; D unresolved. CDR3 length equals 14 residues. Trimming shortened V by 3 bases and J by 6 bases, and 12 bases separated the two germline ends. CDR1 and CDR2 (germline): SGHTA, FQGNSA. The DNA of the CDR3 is TGTGCCAGCAGCTTGGAAAGGGTAGCCAATGAGCAGTTCTTC. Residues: CASSLERVANEQFF.

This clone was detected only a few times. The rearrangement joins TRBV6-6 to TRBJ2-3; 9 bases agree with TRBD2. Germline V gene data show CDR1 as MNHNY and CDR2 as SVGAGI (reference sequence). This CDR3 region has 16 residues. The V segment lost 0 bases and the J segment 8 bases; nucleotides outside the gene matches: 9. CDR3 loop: CASSYSASGKTVTQYF. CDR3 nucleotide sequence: TGTGCCAGCAGTTACTCGGCTAGCGGGAAAACTGTTACGCAGTATTTT.

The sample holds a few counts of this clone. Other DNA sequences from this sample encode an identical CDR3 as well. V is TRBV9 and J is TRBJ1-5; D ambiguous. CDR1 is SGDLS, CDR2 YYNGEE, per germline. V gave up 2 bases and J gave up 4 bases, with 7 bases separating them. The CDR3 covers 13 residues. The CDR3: CASSVGENQPQHF. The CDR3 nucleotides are TGTGCCAGCAGCGTGGGAGAGAATCAGCCCCAGCATTTT.

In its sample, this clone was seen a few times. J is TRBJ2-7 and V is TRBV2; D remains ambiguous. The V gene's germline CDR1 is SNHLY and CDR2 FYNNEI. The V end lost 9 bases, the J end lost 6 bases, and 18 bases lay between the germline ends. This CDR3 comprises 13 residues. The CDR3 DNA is TGTGCCAGTAAAATACGGCAGTTTGGCGAGCAGTACGTC. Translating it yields CASKIRQFGEQYV.

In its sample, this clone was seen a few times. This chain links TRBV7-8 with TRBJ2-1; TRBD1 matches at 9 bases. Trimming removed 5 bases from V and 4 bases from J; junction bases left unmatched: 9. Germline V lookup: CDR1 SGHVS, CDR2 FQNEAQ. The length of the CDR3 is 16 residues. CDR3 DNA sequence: TGTGCCAGCAGCCGGACAGGGGCCGAGAGATACAATGAGCAGTTCTTC. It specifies CASSRTGAERYNEQFF.

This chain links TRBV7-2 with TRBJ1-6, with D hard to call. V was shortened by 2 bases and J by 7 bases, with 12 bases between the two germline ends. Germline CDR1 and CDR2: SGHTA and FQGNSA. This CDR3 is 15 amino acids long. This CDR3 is CASSLSRSRNSPLHF. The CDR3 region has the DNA TGTGCCAGCAGCTTAAGTCGATCGCGGAATTCACCCCTCCACTTT.

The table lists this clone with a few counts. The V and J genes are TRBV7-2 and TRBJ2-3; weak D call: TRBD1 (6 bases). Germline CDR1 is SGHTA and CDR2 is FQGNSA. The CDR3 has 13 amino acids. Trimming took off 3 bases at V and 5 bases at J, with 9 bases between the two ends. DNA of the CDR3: TGTGCCAGCAGCTTGCGGACAGTAGATACGCAGTATTTT. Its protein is CASSLRTVDTQYF.

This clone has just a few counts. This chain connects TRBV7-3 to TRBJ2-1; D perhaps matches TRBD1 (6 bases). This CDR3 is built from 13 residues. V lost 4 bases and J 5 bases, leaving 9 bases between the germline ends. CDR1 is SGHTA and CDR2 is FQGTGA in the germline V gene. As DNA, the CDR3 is TGTGCCAGCAGCTCAAACAGGGACAATGAGCAGTTCTTC. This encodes CASSSNRDNEQFF.

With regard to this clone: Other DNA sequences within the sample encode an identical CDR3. The DNA for the CDR3 is TGTGCCAGCAGCGGGGACAGGGGTTACAATGAGCAGTTCTTC. This encodes CASSGDRGYNEQFF. The chain recombines TRBV5-4 with TRBJ2-1; 10 positions agree with TRBD1. Germline V gene data show CDR1 as SGHNT and CDR2 as YYREEE (reference sequence). This CDR3 is built from 14 residues. With 4 bases clipped from V and 4 bases from J, the junction kept 2 bases outside the gene matches.

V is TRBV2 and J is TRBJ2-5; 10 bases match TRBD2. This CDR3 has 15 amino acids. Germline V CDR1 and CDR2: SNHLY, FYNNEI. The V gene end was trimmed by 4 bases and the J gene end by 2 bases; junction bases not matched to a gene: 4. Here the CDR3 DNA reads TGTGCCAGCAGTGTACTAGCGGGGATTCAAGAGACCCAGTACTTC. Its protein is CASSVLAGIQETQYF.

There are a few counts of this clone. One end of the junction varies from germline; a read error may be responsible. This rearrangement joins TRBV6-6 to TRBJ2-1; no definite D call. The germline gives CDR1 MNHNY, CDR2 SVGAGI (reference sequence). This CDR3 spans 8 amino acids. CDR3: CATSEQFF. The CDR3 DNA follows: TGTGCCACCAGTGAGCAGTTCTTC.

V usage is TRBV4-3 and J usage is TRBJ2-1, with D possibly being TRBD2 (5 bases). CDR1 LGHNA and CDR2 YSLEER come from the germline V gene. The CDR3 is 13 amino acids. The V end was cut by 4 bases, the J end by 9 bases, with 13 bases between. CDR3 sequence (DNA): TGCGCCAGCAGCCCTCGGGGTTGGGGTGAGCAGTTCTTC. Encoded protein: CASSPRGWGEQFF.

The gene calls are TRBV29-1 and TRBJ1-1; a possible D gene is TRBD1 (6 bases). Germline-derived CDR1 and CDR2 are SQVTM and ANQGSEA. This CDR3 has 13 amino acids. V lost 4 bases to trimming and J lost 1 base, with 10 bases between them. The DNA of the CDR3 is TGCAGCGTTGGGACAGTGACGAACACTGAAGCTTTCTTT. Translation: CSVGTVTNTEAFF. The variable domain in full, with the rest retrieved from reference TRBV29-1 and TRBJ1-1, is SAVISQKPSRDICQRGTSLTIQCQVDSQVTMMFWYRQQPGQSLTLIATANQGSEATYESGFVIDKFPISRPNLTFSTLTVSNMSPEDSSIYLCSVGTVTNTEAFFGQGTRLTVV.

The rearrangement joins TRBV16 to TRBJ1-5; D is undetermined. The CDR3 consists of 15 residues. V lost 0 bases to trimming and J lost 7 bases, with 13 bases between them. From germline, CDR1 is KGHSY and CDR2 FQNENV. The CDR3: CASSQSAREGQPQHF. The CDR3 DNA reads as TGTGCCAGCAGCCAATCGGCCCGGGAGGGCCAGCCCCAGCATTTT.

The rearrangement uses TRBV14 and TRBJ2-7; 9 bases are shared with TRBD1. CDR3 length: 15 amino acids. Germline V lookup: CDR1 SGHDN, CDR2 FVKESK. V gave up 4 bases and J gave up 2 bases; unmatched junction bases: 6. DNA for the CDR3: TGTGCCAGCAGCCGCCCGGGACAGGGAGCCTACGAGCAGTACTTC. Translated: CASSRPGQGAYEQYF.